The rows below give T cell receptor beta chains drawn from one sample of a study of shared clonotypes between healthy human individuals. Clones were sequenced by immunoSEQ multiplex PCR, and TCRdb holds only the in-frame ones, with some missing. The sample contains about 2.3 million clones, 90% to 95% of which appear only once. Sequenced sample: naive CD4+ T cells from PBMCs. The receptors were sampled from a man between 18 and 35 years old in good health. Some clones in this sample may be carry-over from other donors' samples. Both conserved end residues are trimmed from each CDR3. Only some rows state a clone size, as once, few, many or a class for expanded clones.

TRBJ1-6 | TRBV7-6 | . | ASSLGSNSPLH
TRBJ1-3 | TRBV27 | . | ASSSLLTATSGNTIY
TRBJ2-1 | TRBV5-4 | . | ASSRSTGTASYNEQF
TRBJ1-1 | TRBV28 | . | ASSTIGDWNTEAF
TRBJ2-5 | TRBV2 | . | ASSGARQYFQETQY
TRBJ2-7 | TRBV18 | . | ASSPPRLAGGGEQY
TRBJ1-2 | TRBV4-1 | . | ASSQDTGGAQ
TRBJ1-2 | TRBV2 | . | ASSPGGYGYT
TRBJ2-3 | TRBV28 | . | ASSTWGSTDTQY
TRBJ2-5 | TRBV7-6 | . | ASSLGPGLETQY
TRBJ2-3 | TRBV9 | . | ASSVGTSGRDTQY
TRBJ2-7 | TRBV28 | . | ASSSGTVLDEQY
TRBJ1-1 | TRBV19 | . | ASSIPLKNTEAF
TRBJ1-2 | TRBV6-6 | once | ASSYPQQGNDGYT
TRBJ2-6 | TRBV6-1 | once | ASRDGTAGANVLT
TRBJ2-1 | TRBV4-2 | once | ASSQLASRGPYNEQF
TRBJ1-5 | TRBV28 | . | ASIAGTAPRPQH
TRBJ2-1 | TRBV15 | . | ATSRPFNEQF
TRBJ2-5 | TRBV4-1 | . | ASSLGTSGAGYQETQY
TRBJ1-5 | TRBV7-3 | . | ASSSDRNQPQH
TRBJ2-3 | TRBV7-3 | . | ASSLTGQTSTDTQY
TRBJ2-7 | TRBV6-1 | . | ASRRFSYEQY
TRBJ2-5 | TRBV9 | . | ASSVEAFQETQY
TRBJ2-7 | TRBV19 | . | ASTRTSGRGEQY
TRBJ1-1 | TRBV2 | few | ASSEAGRGEAF
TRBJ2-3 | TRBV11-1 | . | ASSLGGGTDTQY
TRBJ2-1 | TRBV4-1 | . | ASSQGTERAYNEQF
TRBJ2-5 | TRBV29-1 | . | SVGLLVGTQY
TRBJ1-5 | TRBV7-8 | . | ASSSLQGDGNQPQH
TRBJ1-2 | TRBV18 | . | ASSQRGTGDGYT
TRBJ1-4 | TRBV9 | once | ASSAEGGPREKLF
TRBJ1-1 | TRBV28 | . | ASSTTGPNTEAF
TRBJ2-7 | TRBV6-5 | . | ASSYQQGSYEQY
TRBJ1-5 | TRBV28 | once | ASIGQGAQPQH
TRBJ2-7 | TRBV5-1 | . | ASSHSTGDEQY
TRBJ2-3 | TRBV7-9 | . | ASSIRQGLPDTQY
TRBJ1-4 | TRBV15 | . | ATSRDISNEKLF
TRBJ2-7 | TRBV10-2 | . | ASSEPLGQGYEQY
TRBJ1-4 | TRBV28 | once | ASRGQVNEKLF
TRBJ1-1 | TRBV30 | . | AWSSNMNTEAF
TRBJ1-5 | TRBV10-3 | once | ATSKDSFNQPQH
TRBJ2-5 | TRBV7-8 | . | ASSPDLGGTQY
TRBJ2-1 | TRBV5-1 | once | ASSFGLGNEQF
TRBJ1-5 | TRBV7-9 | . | ASRQDLVGYQPQH